What follows are 14 T cell receptor beta chains derived from one specimen sequenced in a study of PD-L1 blockade in urothelial cancer. Sequencing used immunoSEQ multiplex PCR; TCRdb keeps in-frame clones, though not all of them. The table includes fewer than 75,000 clones, approximately 87% detected once. Stated time point: pretreatment peripheral blood. The source was PBMCs, collected around atezolizumab (anti-PD-L1) treatment. These receptors all stem from a man between 65 and 79 years old with urothelial cancer.

V gene TRBV9 combines with J gene TRBJ2-1; D perhaps matches TRBD2 (5 bases). The germline CDR1 and CDR2 sequences are SGDLS and YYNGEE. CDR3 length: 15 residues. The ends were cut back, 0 bases at V and 7 bases at J, with 14 bases in the middle. This CDR3 reads CASSVVEGSANEQFF. The CDR3 DNA follows: TGTGCCAGCAGCGTAGTAGAGGGTAGCGCGAATGAGCAGTTCTTC.

The chain combines TRBV11-2 with TRBJ2-7; weak D call: TRBD2 (5 bases). The CDR3 runs to 12 residues. Germline V gives CDR1 SGHAT, CDR2 FQNNGV. V lost 3 bases and J lost 5, with 8 bases in between. This CDR3 reads CASSFLANEQYF. As DNA, the CDR3 is TGTGCCAGCAGCTTTCTAGCAAACGAGCAGTACTTC.

The J gene is TRBJ1-5, the V gene TRBV6-6, with 9 bases lining up with TRBD1. Germline V lookup: CDR1 MNHNY, CDR2 SVGAGI (reference sequence). The junction had 3 bases not matched to a gene; V was cut back by 0 bases and J by 6 bases. The CDR3 extends over 15 amino acids. This chain's CDR3 is CASSYSPGQGQPQHF. The DNA for the CDR3 is TGTGCCAGCAGTTACTCACCGGGACAGGGTCAGCCCCAGCATTTT.

V usage is TRBV6-6 and J usage is TRBJ2-7, with 10 bases lining up with TRBD1. The length of the CDR3 is 15 residues. Germline CDR1 MNHNY, CDR2 SVGAGI (reference sequence). Trimming cost V 5 bases and J 2 bases; bases outside gene matches: 6. The CDR3 region is CASSPRDRGAYEQYF. For the CDR3, the DNA is TGTGCCAGCAGTCCTCGGGACAGGGGCGCCTACGAGCAGTACTTC.

The chain employs TRBV10-3 and TRBJ2-7, with 10 bases lining up with TRBD1. In germline, CDR1 is ENHRY, CDR2 SYGVKD. This CDR3 comprises 13 residues. With V trimmed by 6 bases and J by 5 bases, 4 bases remained unmatched. DNA of the CDR3: TGTGCCATCAGAACGGACAGGGGGAACGAGCAGTACTTC. It is translated as CAIRTDRGNEQYF.

This clone was observed a handful of times. The rearrangement links TRBV5-1 to TRBJ1-3, with 8 bases aligning to TRBD1. Germline V gives CDR1 SGHRS, CDR2 YFSETQ. J gave up 0 bases and V 4 bases, and 12 bases lay outside the gene matches. The CDR3 spans 18 residues. This chain's CDR3 is CASSRYLTGGGSGNTIYF. DNA of the CDR3: TGCGCCAGCAGCCGCTACCTAACAGGGGGAGGCTCTGGAAACACCATATATTTT.

The rearrangement joins TRBV19 to TRBJ1-5; TRBD1 aligns across 12 bases. The CDR3 is 16 amino acids. V trimming: 3 bases; J trimming: 6 bases; junction bases outside the gene matches: 6. Germline assignment: CDR1 LNHDA and CDR2 SQIVND (reference sequence). CDR3 sequence reads: CASSITGTGGFQPQHF. CDR3 DNA: TGTGCCAGTAGTATCACCGGGACAGGGGGCTTTCAGCCCCAGCATTTT.

V is TRBV30 and J is TRBJ2-3, with D maybe TRBD2 (6 bases). Deletions cut 3 bases from V and 4 bases from J, with 20 bases between. The CDR3 spans 16 residues. Germline lookup yields CDR1 GTSNPN and CDR2 SVGIG (reference sequence). The DNA of the CDR3 is TGTGCCTGGAGCATCCAATCTGGGACTTCCTCAGATACGCAGTATTTT. Translation gives CAWSIQSGTSSDTQYF.

The CDR3 DNA reads TGTGCCAGCAGCTTGGGGAGAGGCAAAAACATTCAGTACTTC. It encodes CASSLGRGKNIQYF. The V call is TRBV7-8, the J call TRBJ2-4; tentatively, D is TRBD2 (5 bases). The CDR3 loop spans 14 amino acids. The ends were cut back, 3 bases at V and 3 bases at J, with 9 bases in the middle. Per the germline V gene, CDR1 is SGHVS and CDR2 is FQNEAQ.

The gene calls are TRBV18 and TRBJ2-7; tentatively, D is TRBD2 (5 bases). The germline V and J ends were trimmed by 3 bases and 5 bases, with 11 bases remaining between them. CDR1 KGHSH and CDR2 LQKENI come from the germline V gene. The CDR3 has 13 amino acids. The CDR3 reads CASSPPGGDEQYF. CDR3 DNA: TGTGCCAGCTCACCCCCCGGAGGCGACGAGCAGTACTTC.

This rearrangement joins TRBV19 to TRBJ2-1; the match to TRBD1 covers 9 bases. This CDR3 spans 13 amino acids. V lost 6 bases to trimming and J lost 9 bases; unmatched junction nucleotides: 6. Per germline, CDR1 LNHDA and CDR2 SQIVND (reference sequence). This chain's CDR3 is CASRGQGLGEQFF. Written as DNA, the CDR3 is TGTGCCAGTAGGGGACAGGGACTCGGTGAGCAGTTCTTC.

In the case of this clone: Sequence at one end of the junction differs from germline and may be a read error. The rearrangement joins TRBV29-1 to TRBJ2-3, with a tentative D call TRBD2 (5 bases). Germline V gene sequence: CDR1 SQVTM, CDR2 ANQGSEA. This CDR3 region has 12 residues. DNA of the CDR3: TGCAGCGTTACTCCAACCGGAGGAGCGCAATATTTT. Amino acid sequence: CSVTPTGGAQYF.

V and J are TRBV5-1 and TRBJ2-7; a possible D gene is TRBD2 (5 bases). The V and J ends lost 0 bases and 1 base respectively, with 11 bases between them. CDR1 and CDR2 (germline): SGHRS, YFSETQ. The CDR3 is 15 residues long. Here the CDR3 reads CASSLGRGGSYEQYF. The DNA for the CDR3 is TGCGCCAGCAGCTTGGGACGGGGTGGGTCCTACGAGCAGTACTTC.

This clone has a single count. This rearrangement joins TRBV19 to TRBJ2-7, with 8 bases lining up with TRBD1. Germline lookup yields CDR1 LNHDA and CDR2 SQIVND (reference sequence). The CDR3 covers 14 residues. The trim removed 5 bases at V and 3 bases at J, leaving 6 bases unmatched. The CDR3 sequence: CASSPSGGIYEQYF. The CDR3 DNA sequence: TGTGCCAGTAGTCCTTCAGGGGGCATCTACGAGCAGTACTTC.